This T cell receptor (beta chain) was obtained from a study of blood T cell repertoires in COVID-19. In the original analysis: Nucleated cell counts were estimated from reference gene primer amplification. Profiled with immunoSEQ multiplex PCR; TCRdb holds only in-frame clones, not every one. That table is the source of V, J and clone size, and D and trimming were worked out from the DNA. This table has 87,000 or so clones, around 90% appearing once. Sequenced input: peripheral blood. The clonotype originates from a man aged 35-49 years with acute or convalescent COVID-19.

The CDR3 DNA reads as TGTGCCAGCAGTTACGGGACAGCGAACACTGAAGCTTTCTTT. Amino acid sequence: CASSYGTANTEAFF. This chain joins TRBV6-2 or TRBV6-3 and TRBJ1-1; 7 nucleotides align to TRBD1. Germline-derived CDR1 and CDR2 are MNHEY and SVGEGT. The CDR3 totals 14 residues. V gave up 2 bases and J gave up 1 base; unmatched junction bases: 1.